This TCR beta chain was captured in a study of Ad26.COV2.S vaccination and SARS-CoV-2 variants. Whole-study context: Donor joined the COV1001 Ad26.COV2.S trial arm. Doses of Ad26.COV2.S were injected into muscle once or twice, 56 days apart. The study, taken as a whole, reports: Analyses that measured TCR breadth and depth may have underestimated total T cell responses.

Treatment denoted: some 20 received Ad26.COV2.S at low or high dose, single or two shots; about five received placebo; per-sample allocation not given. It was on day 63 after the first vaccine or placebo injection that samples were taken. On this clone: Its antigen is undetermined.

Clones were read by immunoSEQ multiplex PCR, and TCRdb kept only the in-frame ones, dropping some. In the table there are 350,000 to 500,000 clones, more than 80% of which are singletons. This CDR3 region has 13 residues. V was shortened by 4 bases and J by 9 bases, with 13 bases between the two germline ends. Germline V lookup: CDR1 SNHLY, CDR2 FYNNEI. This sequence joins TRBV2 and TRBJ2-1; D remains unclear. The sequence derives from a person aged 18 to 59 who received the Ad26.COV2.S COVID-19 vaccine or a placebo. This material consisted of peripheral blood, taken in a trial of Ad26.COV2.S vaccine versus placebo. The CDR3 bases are TGTGCCAGCAGTGGGTTCACAATGGGTGAGCAGTTCTTC. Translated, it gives CASSGFTMGEQFF.